One TCR beta chain is described in this entry. The V end was cut by 3 bases, the J end by 9 bases, with 15 bases between. The germline gives CDR1 MNHEY, CDR2 SVGAGI. The CDR3 is made up of 15 amino acids. The sort gate was single viable CD3+CD4+CD8-CD45RO+ cells for memory CD4+ T cells. This sample was taken from a study of memory CD4+ T cells and cytomegalovirus serostatus. Measured with immunoSEQ multiplex PCR; TCRdb has only the in-frame clones, and not every one. This table has 40,000 or so clones, about 79% appearing once. Input material: memory CD4+ T cells from blood. This receptor was identified in an adult in good health and CMV-seronegative. This chain uses TRBV6-5 with TRBJ1-6; D unresolved. DNA of the CDR3: TGTGCCAGCAGTTATTGGGCCTCAGACGGTTCACCCCTCCACTTT. Translating it yields CASSYWASDGSPLHF.